A single T cell receptor beta chain is shown here with its context. These data belong to a study of identical twins. Using its own MiXCR run on the 5' RACE reads, TCRdb lists one record per CDR3 protein. Of 1.5 million to 2 million distinct CDR3 sequences in the sample, around 33% were seen once. Germline CDR1 is SGHRS and CDR2 is YFSETQ. The V end was cut by 1 base, the J end by 7 bases, with 12 bases between. The CDR3 is 14 amino acids. The TCR comes from a newborn girl in good health. The sequenced sample was cord blood. The gene calls are TRBV5-1 and TRBJ2-1; D gene ambiguous. CDR3 nucleotide sequence: TGCGCCAGCAGCTTGCTCGACGGCCGAAATGAGCAGTTCTTC. It yields the protein CASSLLDGRNEQFF. Full variable domain (missing parts from reference TRBV5-1 and TRBJ2-1): KAGVTQTPRYLIKTRGQQVTLSCSPISGHRSVSWYQQTPGQGLQFLFEYFSETQRNKGNFPGRFSGRQFSNSRSEMNVSTLELGDSALYLCASSLLDGRNEQFFGPGTRLTVL.